These 22 T cell receptor beta chains share one sample of origin, sequenced in a study of blood T cell repertoires in COVID-19. Using immunoSEQ multiplex PCR, the repertoire was profiled, and TCRdb retains in-frame clones only, with some absent. The sample has roughly 100,000 clones, 80% to 90% seen once. The sample was peripheral blood. All receptors derive from a woman aged 70 to 79 with acute or convalescent COVID-19.

Note on this clone: The sample contains more than one DNA sequence encoding this CDR3. The chain links TRBV3-1 (or the pseudogene TRBV3-2) to TRBJ2-5, with 7 bases fitting TRBD2. The CDR3 consists of 14 residues. Unmatched junction bases numbered 2, after V lost 3 bases and J lost 1 base. CDR1 and CDR2 from the germline V gene are LGHDT and YNNKEL (reference sequence). The CDR3 spells CASSQWGGQETQYF. The CDR3 nucleotides are TGTGCCAGCAGCCAGTGGGGGGGCCAAGAGACCCAGTACTTC.

The chain uses TRBV3-1 (or the pseudogene TRBV3-2) and TRBJ2-5; TRBD2 matches at 9 bases. V shed 0 bases and J 1 base; nucleotides not matched to a gene: 3. The CDR3 has 16 residues. Germline V gene lookup returns CDR1 LGHDT and CDR2 YNNKEL (reference sequence). CDR3 sequence (DNA): TGTGCCAGCAGCCAAGAACTAGCGGGCTTCCAAGAGACCCAGTACTTC. It codes for CASSQELAGFQETQYF.

The CDR3 here is CASSLGQGARGNTEAFF. The CDR3 coding sequence is TGCGCCAGCAGCTTGGGACAGGGGGCTCGGGGGAACACTGAAGCTTTCTTT. This rearrangement joins TRBV5-1 to TRBJ1-1; 10 positions match TRBD1. Unmatched junction bases numbered 6, after V lost 0 bases and J lost 1 base. Per the germline V gene, CDR1 is SGHRS and CDR2 is YFSETQ. CDR3 length: 17 residues.

As to this clone: Within the sample, other DNA sequences also encode this same CDR3. The gene calls are TRBV10-1 and TRBJ2-3; TRBD2 matches at 10 bases. The CDR3 sequence is 16 residues long. Unmatched junction bases numbered 1, after V lost 0 bases and J lost 1 base. Germline V lookup: CDR1 WNHNN, CDR2 SYGVQD (reference sequence). The CDR3 nucleotides read TGCGCCAGCAGTGAGTCCCTAGCGGGAGGCACAGATACGCAGTATTTT. Its translation is CASSESLAGGTDTQYF.

The gene calls are TRBV7-9 and TRBJ1-1; tentative D call: TRBD1 (6 bases). There are 14 residues in the CDR3. Trimming took off 5 bases at V and 0 bases at J, with 10 bases between the two ends. CDR1 is SEHNR, CDR2 FQNEAQ, per germline (reference sequence). The CDR3 loop is CASSPGHLNTEAFF. The CDR3 region has the DNA TGTGCCAGCAGCCCGGGACATCTGAACACTGAAGCTTTCTTT.

This clone has only one observation. This sequence joins TRBV3-1 (or the pseudogene TRBV3-2) and TRBJ2-3; 10 bases are shared with TRBD2. V dropped 4 bases and J dropped 4; count of bases not matched to a gene: 8. Germline CDR1 and CDR2: LGHDT and YNNKEL (reference sequence). CDR3 size: 16 residues. CDR3 sequence (DNA): TGTGCCAGCAGCCGACGGGCTAGCGGGAGTGCAGATACGCAGTATTTT. It specifies CASSRRASGSADTQYF.

The genes are TRBV12-3 or TRBV12-4 and TRBJ1-2; unclear D gene. Trimming took 3 bases from V and 2 from J, leaving 4 bases between them. This CDR3 is 12 amino acids long. The CDR3, as DNA: TGTGCCAGCAGTTTCCAGAACTATGGCTACACCTTC. Protein product: CASSFQNYGYTF.

The V gene is TRBV7-9, the J gene TRBJ1-1; TRBD1 matches 7 bases. J lost 8 bases, V lost 6 bases, and 9 bases had no gene match. The germline CDR1 and CDR2 sequences are SEHNR and FQNEAQ (reference sequence). The CDR3 extends over 13 amino acids. The CDR3 DNA sequence: TGTGCCAGCAGTGGTCTACAGGGGATAGAAGCTTTCTTT. This sequence encodes CASSGLQGIEAFF.

This clone was detected only a few times. V and J are TRBV20-1 and TRBJ1-5, with 10 bases matching TRBD1. CDR3 size: 16 residues. Trimming removed 3 bases from V and 5 bases from J; junction bases left unmatched: 10. Germline V gene sequence: CDR1 DFQATT, CDR2 SNEGSKA (reference sequence). The CDR3: CSASPWRQGADQPQHF. CDR3 in DNA: TGCAGTGCTAGTCCTTGGAGACAGGGGGCTGATCAGCCCCAGCATTTT.

Remarks on this clone: The sample carries other DNA sequences with the same CDR3. The chain recombines TRBV15 with TRBJ2-1; 11 nucleotides agree with TRBD2. Trimming took 1 base from V and 6 from J; bases not matched to a gene: 2. Germline V lookup: CDR1 LNHNV, CDR2 YYDKDF (reference sequence). The CDR3 spans 15 residues. CDR3 in amino acids: CATSRGLAGGNEQFF. CDR3 in DNA: TGTGCCACCAGCAGAGGCCTAGCGGGGGGCAATGAGCAGTTCTTC.

This chain connects TRBV18 to TRBJ2-1; 7 bases align to TRBD1. In germline, CDR1 is KGHSH, CDR2 LQKENI. Unmatched junction bases numbered 11, after V lost 6 bases and J lost 0 bases. This CDR3 is built from 17 residues. Here the CDR3 reads CASSLGTVLSSYNEQFF. CDR3 nucleotides: TGTGCCAGCTCCCTAGGGACAGTCCTGAGCTCCTACAATGAGCAGTTCTTC. The variable domain in full, with the rest retrieved from reference TRBV18 and TRBJ2-1, is NAGVMQNPRHLVRRRGQEARLRCSPMKGHSHVYWYRQLPEEGLKFMVYLQKENIIDESGMPKERFSAEFPKEGPSILRIQQVVRGDSAAYFCASSLGTVLSSYNEQFFGPGTRLTVL.

This clone was counted between two and nine times. The chain carries TRBV2 and TRBJ2-5; TRBD2 agrees at 8 bases. The J segment lost 2 bases and the V segment lost 2 bases, leaving 7 bases of the junction unmatched. Per germline, CDR1 SNHLY and CDR2 FYNNEI. This CDR3 is 16 amino acids long. The DNA for the CDR3 is TGTGCCAGCAGTGAACTATTAGCGGGGAGACAAGAGACCCAGTACTTC. Its translation is CASSELLAGRQETQYF. The variable domain in full, with the rest retrieved from reference TRBV2 and TRBJ2-5, is EPEVTQTPSHQVTQMGQEVILRCVPISNHLYFYWYRQILGQKVEFLVSFYNNEISEKSEIFDDQFSVERPDGSNFTLKIRSTKLEDSAMYFCASSELLAGRQETQYFGPGTRLLVL.

J is TRBJ1-3 and V is TRBV7-8; 9 nucleotides line up with TRBD1. The V gene end was trimmed by 5 bases and the J gene end by 4 bases; junction bases not matched to a gene: 9. This CDR3 has 16 amino acids. Germline CDR1 is SGHVS and CDR2 is FQNEAQ. The CDR3 coding sequence is TGTGCCAGCAGCCTTGTTCGCGGGACAGGGGGAAACACCATATATTTT. This encodes CASSLVRGTGGNTIYF.

This chain connects TRBV19 to TRBJ2-1; TRBD2 aligns across 10 bases. CDR3 length: 16 residues. V was pared by 1 base and J by 10 bases, with 10 bases of the junction left unmatched. Germline CDR1 LNHDA, CDR2 SQIVND (reference sequence). The CDR3 coding sequence is TGTGCCAGTAGTATAGTGGGAGCGGGGGGGCCGGGAGAGCAGTTCTTC. This sequence encodes CASSIVGAGGPGEQFF. Complete variable domain (other parts from reference TRBV19 and TRBJ2-1): DGGITQSPKYLFRKEGQNVTLSCEQNLNHDAMYWYRQDPGQGLRLIYYSQIVNDFQKGDIAEGYSVSREKKESFPLTVTSAQKNPTAFYLCASSIVGAGGPGEQFFGPGTRLTVL.

CDR3 bases: TGTGCCTGGAGGAGCGGCGGGGCCTACGAGCAGTACTTC. Protein: CAWRSGGAYEQYF. The chain is built from TRBV30 and TRBJ2-7, with a tentative D call TRBD2 (6 bases). From germline, CDR1 is GTSNPN and CDR2 SVGIG (reference sequence). V was shortened by 3 bases and J by 2 bases, with 11 bases between the two germline ends. The CDR3 is 13 residues long.

The rearrangement uses TRBV10-3 and TRBJ1-1; a weak D match, TRBD1 (5 bases). This CDR3 is built from 13 residues. Germline CDR1 reads ENHRY; CDR2 reads SYGVKD. V lost 2 bases to trimming and J lost 7 bases, with 11 bases between them. This CDR3 is CAISERGFGEAFF. In DNA, the CDR3 is TGTGCCATCAGTGAGCGGGGGTTTGGTGAAGCTTTCTTT.

This sequence joins TRBV5-1 and TRBJ1-1; D gene unclear. V lost 1 base and J 0 bases, leaving 7 bases between the germline ends. This CDR3 contains 14 residues. Germline V gene sequence: CDR1 SGHRS, CDR2 YFSETQ. CDR3 sequence reads: CASSLLAVNTEAFF. As DNA, the CDR3 is TGCGCCAGCAGCTTGCTAGCAGTGAACACTGAAGCTTTCTTT.

This clone was seen only a few times. The rearrangement uses TRBV18 and TRBJ2-3; 9 nucleotides align to TRBD2. The V segment lost 2 bases and the J segment 2 bases; nucleotides outside the gene matches: 5. This CDR3 is built from 16 residues. Per the germline V gene, CDR1 is KGHSH and CDR2 is LQKENI. CDR3 amino acids: CASSPDLAGLTDTQYF. The CDR3 DNA sequence: TGTGCCAGCTCACCAGACCTAGCGGGGCTCACAGATACGCAGTATTTT. The entire variable domain, with the rest obtained from reference TRBV18 and TRBJ2-3, is as follows: NAGVMQNPRHLVRRRGQEARLRCSPMKGHSHVYWYRQLPEEGLKFMVYLQKENIIDESGMPKERFSAEFPKEGPSILRIQQVVRGDSAAYFCASSPDLAGLTDTQYFGPGTRLTVL.

The V call is TRBV10-1, the J call TRBJ1-1, with TRBD1 matching over 9 bases. The CDR3 spans 14 residues. The junction had 4 bases not matched to a gene; V was cut back by 5 bases and J by 3 bases. Germline CDR1 is WNHNN and CDR2 is SYGVQD (reference sequence). In DNA form, the CDR3 reads TGCGCCAGCAGTACAGGGGGCGAGTACACTGAAGCTTTCTTT. It translates to CASSTGGEYTEAFF.

The chain couples TRBV19 to TRBJ1-1; D uncertain. CDR3 size: 16 residues. V shed 2 bases and J shed 3 bases, with 16 bases lying between them. The germline V gene has CDR1 LNHDA and CDR2 SQIVND (reference sequence). The CDR3 coding sequence is TGTGCCAGTAGTATAACCGGGATGGGTGGGGACACTGAAGCTTTCTTT. As protein: CASSITGMGGDTEAFF.

The rearrangement links TRBV6-2 or TRBV6-3 to TRBJ2-5; 7 bases agree with TRBD1. CDR1 is MNHEY, CDR2 SVGEGT, per germline. This CDR3 is 14 amino acids long. Germline trimming cut 2 bases from V and 4 bases from J; bases unmatched to any gene: 4. The CDR3 reads CASSYSAGGETQYF. CDR3 in DNA: TGTGCCAGCAGTTACAGCGCAGGGGGAGAGACCCAGTACTTC.

V gene TRBV7-8 combines with J gene TRBJ2-1; 9 bases fit TRBD2. V lost 1 base to trimming and J lost 7 bases; unmatched junction nucleotides: 11. CDR3 length equals 17 residues. Looked up from germline, CDR1 is SGHVS and CDR2 is FQNEAQ. For the CDR3, the DNA is TGTGCCAGCAGCTTAGTTCTAGCGGGAACCCCTATGAATGAGCAGTTCTTC. Translating it yields CASSLVLAGTPMNEQFF.